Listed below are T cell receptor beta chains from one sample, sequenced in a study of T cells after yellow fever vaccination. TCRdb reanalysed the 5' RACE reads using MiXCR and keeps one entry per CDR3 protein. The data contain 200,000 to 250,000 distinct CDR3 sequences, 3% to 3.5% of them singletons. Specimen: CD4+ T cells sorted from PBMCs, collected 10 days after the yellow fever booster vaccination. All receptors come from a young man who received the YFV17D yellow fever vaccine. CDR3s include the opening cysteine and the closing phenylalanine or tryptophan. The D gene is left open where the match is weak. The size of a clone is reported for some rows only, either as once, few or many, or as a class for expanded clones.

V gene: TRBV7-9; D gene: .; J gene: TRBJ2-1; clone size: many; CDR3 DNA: TGTGCCAGCAGCCCGCCGCCCTCTTACAATGAGCAGTTCTTC; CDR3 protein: CASSPPPSYNEQFF
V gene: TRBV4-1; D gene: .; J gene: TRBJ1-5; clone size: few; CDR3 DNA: TGCGCCAGCAGCCAAGCCGCGAATCAGCCCCAGCATTTT; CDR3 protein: CASSQAANQPQHF
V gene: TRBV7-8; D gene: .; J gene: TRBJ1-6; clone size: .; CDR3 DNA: TGTGCCAGCAGCCCGACCCGGAATTCACCCCTCCACTTT; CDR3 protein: CASSPTRNSPLHF
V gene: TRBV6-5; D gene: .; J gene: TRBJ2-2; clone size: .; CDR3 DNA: TGTGCCAGCAGTCCACCCGGTCGAGGCACCGGGGAGCTGTTTTTT; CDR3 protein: CASSPPGRGTGELFF
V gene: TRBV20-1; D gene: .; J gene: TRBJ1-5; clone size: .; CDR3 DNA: TGCAGTGCTAGACGGTCGGTCTCGGGGGCTCAGCCCCAGCATTTT; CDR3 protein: CSARRSVSGAQPQHF
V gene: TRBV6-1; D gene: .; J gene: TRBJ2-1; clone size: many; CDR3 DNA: TGTGCCAGCAGAAAGGGGGGGGGTACCTACAATGAGCAGTTCTTC; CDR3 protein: CASRKGGGTYNEQFF
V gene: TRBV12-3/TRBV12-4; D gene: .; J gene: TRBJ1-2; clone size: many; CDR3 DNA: TGTGCCAGCACCTTTCGGCCTAACTATGGCTACACCTTC; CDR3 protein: CASTFRPNYGYTF
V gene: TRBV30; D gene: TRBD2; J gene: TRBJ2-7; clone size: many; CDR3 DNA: TGTGCCTGGAGTTCCCGGGGGGGGAACTACGAGCAGTACTTC; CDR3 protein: CAWSSRGGNYEQYF
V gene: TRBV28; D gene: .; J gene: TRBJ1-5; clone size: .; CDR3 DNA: TGTGCCAGCCGCCCTGGGGGGGCCGGTCAGCCCCAGCATTTT; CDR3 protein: CASRPGGAGQPQHF
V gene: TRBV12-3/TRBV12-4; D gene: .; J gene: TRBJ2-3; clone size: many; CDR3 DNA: TGTGCCAGCAGTAATTGGGATACGCAGTATTTT; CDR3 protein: CASSNWDTQYF
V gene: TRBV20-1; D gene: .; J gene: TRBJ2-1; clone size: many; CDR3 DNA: TGCAGTGCTAGTCAGCCCTCCTACAATGAGCAGTTCTTC; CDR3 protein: CSASQPSYNEQFF
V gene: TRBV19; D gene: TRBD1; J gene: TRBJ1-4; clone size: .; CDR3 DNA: TGTGCCAGTAGTCCTCCGGGACAGAATGAAAAACTGTTTTTT; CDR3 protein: CASSPPGQNEKLFF
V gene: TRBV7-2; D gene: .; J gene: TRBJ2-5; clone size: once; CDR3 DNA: TGTGCCTGCAGCCCCCTACAAGAGACCCAGTACTTC; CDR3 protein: CACSPLQETQYF